The present T cell receptor beta chain was sequenced within a study of Graves' ophthalmopathy and Graves' hyperthyroidism. This clonotype came up a few times. Its antigen is not known. Amplified TCR beta CDR3 regions were obtained using RNA transcripts as template. First-round RT-PCR used HTBI primers; second-round multiplex PCR followed. TCRdb itself ran the multiplex PCR reads through MiXCR, one entry per CDR3 protein. The sample yields over a million distinct CDR3 sequences, 36% seen once. Newly diagnosed hyperthyroidism donors, aged 18 to 65, duration under 2 months. Clinical symptoms, serum thyroxine, TRAb, thyroid ultrasound and orbital computed tomography determined diagnosis. Study-wide findings and caveats: At about 70% sensitivity and approximately 74% specificity, the model predicted progression of the ophthalmopathy.

Per germline, CDR1 MDHEN and CDR2 SYDVKM. CDR3 length: 12 amino acids. The V gene lost 6 bases and the J gene lost 5 bases, with 11 bases spanning the gap. The TCR sequence derives from an adult man with Graves' hyperthyroidism. The sequencing input was peripheral blood or thyroid tissue (not recorded which). J is TRBJ2-7 and V is TRBV28; no clear D gene. In nucleotides, the CDR3 is TGTGCCAGCAGCTTACTCCGGAACGAGCAGTACTTC. Protein product: CASSLLRNEQYF.